These 3 T cell receptor beta chains originate from one sample sequenced in a study of regulatory T cells in long-lasting Graves disease. Noted time point: newly diagnosed GD, antithyroid drugs for less than 3 months. Extracted PBMC RNA gave rise to the TCR library. With iRepertoire HTBI primers and Arm-PCR of CDR3 regions, TCR beta libraries were built. One entry per CDR3 protein, called by TCRdb with MiXCR from the multiplex PCR reads. The sample gives about 620,000 distinct CDR3 sequences, approximately 15% of which show up once; about 20% is in the top ten. A further study also used this sample, focusing on T cells in Graves' hyperthyroidism and ophthalmopathy.

The sample in question was peripheral blood mononuclear cells (PBMCs), obtained at new diagnosis, from a patient treated with antithyroid drugs. The receptors were gathered from a woman aged 25 to 39 with Graves disease.

This clonotype was seen at least ten times. The chain's CDR3 is CASKETTDTQYF. The CDR3 DNA is TGTGCCAGCAAAGAGACCACAGATACGCAGTATTTT. The rearrangement links TRBV2 to TRBJ2-3; no firm D call. Deletions cut 7 bases from V and 2 bases from J, with 7 bases between. The CDR3 extends over 12 amino acids. Germline CDR1 is SNHLY and CDR2 is FYNNEI.

This clonotype appeared a few times. The chain recombines TRBV7-2 with TRBJ2-2; no clear D. The CDR3 sequence is 14 residues long. Germline V gives CDR1 SGHTA, CDR2 FQGNSA. V gave up 0 bases and J gave up 7 bases, with 9 bases separating them. CDR3 sequence reads: CASSLAGGNGELFF. Written as DNA, the CDR3 is TGTGCCAGCAGCTTAGCTGGCGGCAACGGGGAGCTGTTTTTT.

A remark on this clonotype: A read error may account for a junction end that differs from germline. V and J are TRBV29-1 and TRBJ2-3; 8 bases fit TRBD2. Germline V gene sequence: CDR1 SQVTM, CDR2 ANQGSEA. The CDR3 loop spans 14 amino acids. The CDR3 nucleotides are TGCAGCGTGCAAGCGGGAGTCTGGACAGATACGCAGTGTTTT. Translated, it gives CSVQAGVWTDTQCF.